Listed here are 5 T cell receptor beta chains from one sample, sequenced in a study of cytomegalovirus exposure and HLA in healthy donors. PCR involved 60 Vbeta and 13 Jbeta primers. This table comes from immunoSEQ multiplex PCR, and its TCRdb copy is limited to in-frame clones, with some not included. The profile shows roughly 170,000 clones, 78% of them singletons. The source material was PBMCs. Receptor source: a woman in her forties or fifties in good health and CMV-seropositive.

This clone was counted only a few times. The chain recombines TRBV2 with TRBJ1-2; a weak D match, TRBD1 (5 bases). V was clipped by 3 bases and J by 4 bases, with 12 bases between them. This CDR3 spans 14 amino acids. Germline CDR1 reads SNHLY; CDR2 reads FYNNEI. CDR3: CASSDGRGRYGYTF. As DNA, the CDR3 is TGTGCCAGCAGTGACGGAAGGGGCCGCTATGGCTACACCTTC.

V usage is TRBV11-2 and J usage is TRBJ2-2; 11 bases are a match to TRBD2. Germline V gene sequence: CDR1 SGHAT, CDR2 FQNNGV. The length of the CDR3 is 15 residues. Trimming removed 5 bases from V and 7 bases from J; junction bases left unmatched: 6. CDR3: CASSLTSGVGGELFF. The CDR3 DNA reads as TGTGCCAGCAGCCTGACTAGCGGGGTGGGCGGGGAGCTGTTTTTT. The full variable domain, with the rest looked up from reference TRBV11-2 and TRBJ2-2, is EAGVAQSPRYKIIEKRQSVAFWCNPISGHATLYWYQQILGQGPKLLIQFQNNGVVDDSQLPKDRFSAERLKGVDSTLKIQPAKLEDSAVYLCASSLTSGVGGELFFGEGSRLTVL.

V gene TRBV20-1 combines with J gene TRBJ1-2, with D perhaps matching TRBD1 (6 bases). Trimming took off 5 bases at V and 3 bases at J, with 7 bases between the two ends. Germline V lookup: CDR1 DFQATT, CDR2 SNEGSKA (reference sequence). This CDR3 spans 11 amino acids. CDR3 residues: CSAGGDYGYTF. The CDR3 nucleotides are TGCAGTGCTGGGGGCGACTATGGCTACACCTTC.

The CDR3 loop reads CASSQGVGTSQETQYF. The CDR3 coding sequence is TGTGCCAGCAGCCAAGGAGTTGGAACTAGCCAAGAGACCCAGTACTTC. The chain employs TRBV4-2 and TRBJ2-5; a weak D match, TRBD2 (5 bases). In germline, CDR1 is LGHNA, CDR2 YNFKEQ. V was shortened by 1 base and J by 1 base, with 13 bases between the two germline ends. The CDR3 consists of 16 residues.

Of note for this clone: This specimen includes other DNA sequences encoding the same CDR3. The rearrangement joins TRBV5-1 to TRBJ2-5, with TRBD1 matching over 11 bases. Gene TRBJ2-7 matches the end of the DNA better, so the J call may be wrong. From germline, CDR1 is SGHRS and CDR2 YFSETQ. The CDR3 has 14 residues. CDR3 sequence (DNA): TGCGCCAGCAGCTCCGGACAGGGGGCAGACGAGCAGTACTTC. It codes for CASSSGQGADEQYF.